The rows below give T cell receptor beta chains drawn from one sample of a study of T-cell reconstitution after alpha-beta-depleted transplantation in children. Each CDR3 protein is one row after TCRdb ran MiXCR on the PCR reads. Of roughly 420,000 distinct CDR3 sequences in the sample, about 17% were seen once. This specimen was PBMCs, mostly from graft donor cells, taken 360 days after TCRalphabeta/CD19-depleted stem cell transplant. Receptors originate from a boy younger than two who had a stem cell transplant for Wiskott-Aldrich syndrome, so the T cells may come from the graft donor. CDR3s include the opening cysteine and the closing phenylalanine or tryptophan. D genes are given only for firm matches. For some rows the clone size is stated as once, few or many, or as a class when expanded; others skip it.

v_gene	j_gene	abundance	d_gene	CDR3aa	CDR3nt
TRBV7-6	TRBJ2-5	few	TRBD2	CASSLIASGGAAETQYF	TGTGCCAGCAGCTTAATAGCTAGCGGGGGGGCCGCAGAGACCCAGTACTTC
TRBV11-1	TRBJ2-2	-	-	CASSLPGPLVDGGTGELFF	TGTGCCAGCAGCCTCCCCGGGCCTTTAGTCGATGGCGGCACCGGGGAGCTGTTTTTT
TRBV11-2	TRBJ1-1	-	-	CASSLMRARDTEAFF	TGTGCCAGCAGCTTAATGAGGGCAAGGGACACTGAAGCTTTCTTT
TRBV6-2/TRBV6-3	TRBJ2-1	-	-	CASLRGSERNEQFF	TGTGCCAGCCTAAGGGGGTCAGAGCGGAATGAGCAGTTCTTC
TRBV5-5	TRBJ2-2	few	TRBD1	CASSFTGECTGELFF	TGTGCCAGCAGCTTTACAGGGGAGTGCACCGGGGAGCTGTTTTTT
TRBV11-2	TRBJ2-1	few	-	CASSRTSSSYNEQFF	TGTGCCAGCAGCAGGACTTCGAGCTCCTACAATGAGCAGTTCTTC
TRBV15	TRBJ2-1	few	TRBD1	CATSRLPGTGQNEQFF	TGTGCCACCAGCAGACTCCCTGGGACAGGGCAAAATGAGCAGTTCTTC
TRBV28	TRBJ1-2	-	-	CASSLGTSYGGYTF	TGTGCCAGCAGTTTAGGAACGTCCTACGGGGGCTACACCTTC
TRBV7-2	TRBJ2-1	-	-	CASRRYSYNEQFF	TGTGCCAGCAGAAGGTACTCCTACAATGAGCAGTTCTTC
TRBV12-3/TRBV12-4	TRBJ1-1	few	-	CASRTTGNTEAFF	TGTGCCAGCAGGACTACTGGGAACACTGAAGCTTTCTTT
TRBV6-5	TRBJ2-2	-	-	CASSSSGVSTGELFF	TGTGCCAGCAGTTCCTCAGGGGTGTCGACCGGGGAGCTGTTTTTT
TRBV29-1	TRBJ2-1	few	TRBD1	CSVEVRRAGGSFNNEQFF	TGCAGCGTTGAAGTAAGAAGAGCAGGGGGCTCATTCAACAATGAGCAGTTCTTC
TRBV7-2	TRBJ1-6	-	-	CASSPGGPWGSPLHF	TGTGCCAGCAGCCCTGGAGGACCTTGGGGTTCACCCCTCCACTTT
TRBV9	TRBJ2-3	few	-	CASSLGGGRGRPTDTQYF	TGTGCCAGCAGCTTAGGGGGTGGTAGAGGACGCCCGACAGATACGCAGTATTTT
TRBV5-1	TRBJ2-5	few	TRBD2	CASSLSGGMETQYF	TGCGCCAGCAGCTTGTCCGGGGGGATGGAGACCCAGTACTTC
TRBV29-1	TRBJ2-1	few	TRBD1	CSGRDRGTAGYYNEQFF	TGCAGCGGCCGGGACAGAGGGACCGCAGGCTACTACAATGAGCAGTTCTTC
TRBV6-4	TRBJ2-3	-	TRBD1	CASSPRTGLDTQYF	TGTGCCAGCTCCCCCCGGACAGGACTAGATACGCAGTATTTT